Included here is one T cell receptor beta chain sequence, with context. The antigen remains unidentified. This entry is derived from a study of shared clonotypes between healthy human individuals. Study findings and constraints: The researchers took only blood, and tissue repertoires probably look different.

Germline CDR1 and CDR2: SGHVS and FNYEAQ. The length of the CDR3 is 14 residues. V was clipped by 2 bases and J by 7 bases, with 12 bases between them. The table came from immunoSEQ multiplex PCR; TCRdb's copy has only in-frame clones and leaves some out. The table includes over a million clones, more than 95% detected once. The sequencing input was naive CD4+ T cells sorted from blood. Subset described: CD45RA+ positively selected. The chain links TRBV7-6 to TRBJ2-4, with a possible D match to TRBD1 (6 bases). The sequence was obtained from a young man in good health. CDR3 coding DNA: TGTGCCAGCAGCTTAAACGCAGGGGTGAACATTCAGTACTTC. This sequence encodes CASSLNAGVNIQYF.